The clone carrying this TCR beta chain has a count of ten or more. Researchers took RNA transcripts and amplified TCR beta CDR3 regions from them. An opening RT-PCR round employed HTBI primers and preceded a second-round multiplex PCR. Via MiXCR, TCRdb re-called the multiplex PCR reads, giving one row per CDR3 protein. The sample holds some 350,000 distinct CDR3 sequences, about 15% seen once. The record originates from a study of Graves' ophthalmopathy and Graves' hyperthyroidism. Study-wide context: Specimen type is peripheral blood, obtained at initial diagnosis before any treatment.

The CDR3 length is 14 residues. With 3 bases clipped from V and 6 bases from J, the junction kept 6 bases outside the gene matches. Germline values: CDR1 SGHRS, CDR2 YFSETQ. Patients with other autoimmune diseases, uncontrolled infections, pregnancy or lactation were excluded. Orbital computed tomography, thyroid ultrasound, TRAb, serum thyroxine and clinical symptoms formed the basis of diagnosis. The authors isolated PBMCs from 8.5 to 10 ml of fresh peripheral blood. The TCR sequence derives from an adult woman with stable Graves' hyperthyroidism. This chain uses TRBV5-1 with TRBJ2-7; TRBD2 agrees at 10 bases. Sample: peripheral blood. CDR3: CASSYSSGSREQYF. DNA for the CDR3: TGCGCCAGCAGCTACTCTAGCGGGAGTCGCGAGCAGTACTTC. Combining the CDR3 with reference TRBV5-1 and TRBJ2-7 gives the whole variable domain KAGVTQTPRYLIKTRGQQVTLSCSPISGHRSVSWYQQTPGQGLQFLFEYFSETQRNKGNFPGRFSGRQFSNSRSEMNVSTLELGDSALYLCASSYSSGSREQYFGPGTRLTVT.